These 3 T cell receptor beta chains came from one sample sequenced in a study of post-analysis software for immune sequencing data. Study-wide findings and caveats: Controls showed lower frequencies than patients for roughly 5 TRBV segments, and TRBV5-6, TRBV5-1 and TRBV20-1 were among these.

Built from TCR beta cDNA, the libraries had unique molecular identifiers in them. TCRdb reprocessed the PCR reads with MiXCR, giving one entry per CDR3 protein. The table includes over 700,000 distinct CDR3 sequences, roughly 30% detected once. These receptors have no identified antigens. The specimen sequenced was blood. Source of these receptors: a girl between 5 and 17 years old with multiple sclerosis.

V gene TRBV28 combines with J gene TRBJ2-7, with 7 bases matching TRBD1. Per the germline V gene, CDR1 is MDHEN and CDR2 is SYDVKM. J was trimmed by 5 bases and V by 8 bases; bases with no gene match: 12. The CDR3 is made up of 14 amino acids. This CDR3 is CASGRRGGGHEQYF. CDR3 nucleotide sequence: TGTGCCAGCGGCAGACGAGGGGGCGGGCACGAGCAGTACTTC.

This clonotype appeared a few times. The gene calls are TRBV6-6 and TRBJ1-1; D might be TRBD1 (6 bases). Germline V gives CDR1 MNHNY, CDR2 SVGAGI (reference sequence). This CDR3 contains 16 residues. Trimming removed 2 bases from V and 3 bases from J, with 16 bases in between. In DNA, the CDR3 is TGTGCCAGCAGTTACGTAATAGGGGGACGGGACACTGAAGCTTTCTTT. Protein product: CASSYVIGGRDTEAFF.

The CDR3 region has the DNA TGTGCCAGCACCCAACTTGGTGTCTCCTACAATGAGCAGTACTTC. Its protein is CASTQLGVSYNEQYF. The chain couples TRBV28 to TRBJ2-1; no clear D gene. The J call is uncertain, as TRBJ2-7 better fits the DNA end. The CDR3 length is 15 residues. Germline-derived CDR1 and CDR2 are MDHEN and SYDVKM.